This T cell receptor beta chain is drawn from a study of shared clonotypes between healthy human individuals. The V gene's germline CDR1 is MNHEY and CDR2 SVGAGI. The CDR3 spans 15 residues. The germline V and J ends were trimmed by 6 bases and 0 bases, with 14 bases remaining between them. Points on this clone: Its specificity is unknown.

How the authors handled the data: With immunoSEQ giving junction-only sequences and no quality scores, filtering differed. Sequenced by immunoSEQ multiplex PCR; TCRdb stores in-frame clones only, minus some. V and J calls and clone size follow that table, whereas D and trimming were derived from the DNA. The table shows around 580,000 clones, with nearly 98% occurring only once. Study-level points and caveats: The sharing of roughly 5% of naive CD4 clonotypes was seen across a handful of donors. An effect of sequencing depth on clonotype sharing among donors was expected. Depth was large, yet rarefaction showed that sorted-subset sequencing was incomplete.

The naive CD8 fraction comprised CD45RO-negative cells positively selected for CCR7 and excluded terminally differentiated effector memory CD45RA+ cells. V gene TRBV6-5 combines with J gene TRBJ1-2; D ambiguous. The TCR originated in a young man in good health. Sequencing was performed on naive CD8+ T cells sorted from blood. CDR3 sequence reads: CASSGRPSANYGYTF. The DNA of the CDR3 is TGTGCCAGCAGCGGCAGGCCATCTGCTAACTATGGCTACACCTTC.